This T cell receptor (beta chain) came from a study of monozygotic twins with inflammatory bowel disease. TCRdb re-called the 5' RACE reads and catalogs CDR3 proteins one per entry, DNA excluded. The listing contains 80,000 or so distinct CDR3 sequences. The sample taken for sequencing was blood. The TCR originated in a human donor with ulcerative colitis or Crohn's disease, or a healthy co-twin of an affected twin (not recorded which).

The CDR3: CASKPGHYQETQYF. V gene TRBV19 combines with J gene TRBJ2-5; TCRdb picks TRBD1, but there is no DNA to check that call. The germline V gene has CDR1 LNHDA and CDR2 SQIVND (reference sequence). CDR3 size: 14 residues.